This T cell receptor (beta chain) was documented in a study of blood T cells in healthy people across ages. Across the study: Using template switching, researchers captured about one barcoded beta molecule for each two T cells.

The use of a sample-barcoded 5' primer and a J-beta primer mix characterized a second PCR of roughly 7 to 11 cycles. TCRdb redid the calling of the 5' RACE reads with MiXCR, one entry per CDR3 protein. The sample records some 1.8 million distinct CDR3 sequences, around 42% being singletons. The CDR3 runs 12 residues. Germline CDR1 is SQVTM and CDR2 is ANQGSEA. V was pared by 2 bases and J by 5 bases, with 9 bases between. This clonotype was obtained from a human donor in good health. Sequenced input: blood. V gene TRBV29-1 combines with J gene TRBJ1-1; D might be TRBD1 (5 bases). The CDR3 is CSVEPGSTEAFF. DNA for the CDR3: TGCAGCGTTGAACCAGGGAGTACTGAAGCTTTCTTT.